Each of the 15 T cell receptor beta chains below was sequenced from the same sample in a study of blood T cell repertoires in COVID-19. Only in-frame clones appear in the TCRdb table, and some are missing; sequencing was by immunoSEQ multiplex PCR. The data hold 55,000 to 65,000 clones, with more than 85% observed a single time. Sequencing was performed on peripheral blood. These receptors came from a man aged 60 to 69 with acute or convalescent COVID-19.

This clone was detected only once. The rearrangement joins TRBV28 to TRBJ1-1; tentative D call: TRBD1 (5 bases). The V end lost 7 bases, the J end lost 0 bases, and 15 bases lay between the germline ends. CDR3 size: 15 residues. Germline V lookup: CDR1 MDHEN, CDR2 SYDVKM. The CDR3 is CASTPGGVLNTEAFF. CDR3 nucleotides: TGTGCCAGCACCCCCGGGGGAGTGTTGAACACTGAAGCTTTCTTT. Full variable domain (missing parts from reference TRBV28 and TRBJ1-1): DVKVTQSSRYLVKRTGEKVFLECVQDMDHENMFWYRQDPGLGLRLIYFSYDVKMKEKGDIPEGYSVSREKKERFSLILESASTNQTSMYLCASTPGGVLNTEAFFGQGTRLTVV.

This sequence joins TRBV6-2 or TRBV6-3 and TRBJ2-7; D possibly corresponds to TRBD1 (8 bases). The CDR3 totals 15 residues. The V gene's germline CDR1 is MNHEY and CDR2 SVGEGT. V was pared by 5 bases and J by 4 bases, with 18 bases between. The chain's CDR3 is CASSSTGGGLYEQYF. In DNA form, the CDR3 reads TGTGCCAGCAGTAGCACAGGGGGGGGCCTTTACGAGCAGTACTTC.

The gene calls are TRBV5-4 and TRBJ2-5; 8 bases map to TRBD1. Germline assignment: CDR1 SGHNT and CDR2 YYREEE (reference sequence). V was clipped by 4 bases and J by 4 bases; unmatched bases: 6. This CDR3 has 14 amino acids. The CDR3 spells CASSLQTGGETQYF. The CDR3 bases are TGTGCCAGCAGCCTACAAACAGGGGGAGAGACCCAGTACTTC.

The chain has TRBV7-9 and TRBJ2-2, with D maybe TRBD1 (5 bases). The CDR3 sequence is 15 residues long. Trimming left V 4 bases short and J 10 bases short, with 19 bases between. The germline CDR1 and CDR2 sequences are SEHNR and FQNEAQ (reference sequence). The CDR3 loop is CASSWGQGFEEELFF. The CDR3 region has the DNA TGTGCCAGCAGCTGGGGCCAGGGTTTCGAGGAGGAGCTGTTTTTT.

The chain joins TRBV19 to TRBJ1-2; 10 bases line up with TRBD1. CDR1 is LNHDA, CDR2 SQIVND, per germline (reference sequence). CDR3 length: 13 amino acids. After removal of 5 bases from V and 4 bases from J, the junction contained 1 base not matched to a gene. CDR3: CASSRDRGYGYTF. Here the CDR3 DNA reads TGTGCCAGTAGTCGGGACAGGGGCTATGGCTACACCTTC.

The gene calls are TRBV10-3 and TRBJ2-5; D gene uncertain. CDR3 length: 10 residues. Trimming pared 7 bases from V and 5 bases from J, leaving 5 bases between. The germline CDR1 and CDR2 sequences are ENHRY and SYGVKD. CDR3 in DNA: TGTGCCATCAACCGGGAGACCCAGTACTTC. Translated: CAINRETQYF.

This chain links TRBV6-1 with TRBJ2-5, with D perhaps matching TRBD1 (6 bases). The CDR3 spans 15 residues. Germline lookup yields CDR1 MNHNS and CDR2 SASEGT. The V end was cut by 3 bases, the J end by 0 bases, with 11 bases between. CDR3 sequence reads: CASSDGTFDQETQYF. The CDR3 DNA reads TGTGCCAGCAGTGACGGGACATTTGACCAAGAGACCCAGTACTTC.

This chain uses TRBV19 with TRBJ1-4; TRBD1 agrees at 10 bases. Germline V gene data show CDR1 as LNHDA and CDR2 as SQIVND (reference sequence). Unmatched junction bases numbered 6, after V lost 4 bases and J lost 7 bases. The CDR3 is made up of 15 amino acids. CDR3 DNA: TGTGCCAGTAGTACACCTGGGGACAGGGGTGAAAAACTGTTTTTT. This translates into CASSTPGDRGEKLFF.

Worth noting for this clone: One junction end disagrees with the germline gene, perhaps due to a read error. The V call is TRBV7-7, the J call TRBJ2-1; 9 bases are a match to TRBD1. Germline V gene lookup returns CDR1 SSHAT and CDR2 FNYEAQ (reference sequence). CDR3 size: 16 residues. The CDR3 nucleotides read TGTGCTAGCAGCTTTGATCGGACAGGGGTCTACAATGAGCAGTTCTTC. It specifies CASSFDRTGVYNEQFF.

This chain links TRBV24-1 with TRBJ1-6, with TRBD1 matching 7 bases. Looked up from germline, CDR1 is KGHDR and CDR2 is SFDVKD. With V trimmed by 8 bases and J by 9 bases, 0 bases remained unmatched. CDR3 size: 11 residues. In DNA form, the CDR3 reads TGTGCCACCAACAGGGGTTCACCCCTCCACTTT. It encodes CATNRGSPLHF.

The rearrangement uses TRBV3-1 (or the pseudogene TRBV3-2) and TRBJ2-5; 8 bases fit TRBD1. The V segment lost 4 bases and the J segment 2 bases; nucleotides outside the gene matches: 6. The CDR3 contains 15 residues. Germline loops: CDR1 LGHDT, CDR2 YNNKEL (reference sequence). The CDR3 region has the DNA TGTGCCAGCAGCCGGACAGGGATCGCGCAAGAGACCCAGTACTTC. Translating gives CASSRTGIAQETQYF.

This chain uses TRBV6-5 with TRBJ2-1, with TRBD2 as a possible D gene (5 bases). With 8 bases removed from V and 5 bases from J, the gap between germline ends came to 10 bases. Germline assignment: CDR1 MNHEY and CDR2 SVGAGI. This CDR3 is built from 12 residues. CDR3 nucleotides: TGTGCCAGCCGCCGGGGAAACAATGAGCAGTTCTTC. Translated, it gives CASRRGNNEQFF.

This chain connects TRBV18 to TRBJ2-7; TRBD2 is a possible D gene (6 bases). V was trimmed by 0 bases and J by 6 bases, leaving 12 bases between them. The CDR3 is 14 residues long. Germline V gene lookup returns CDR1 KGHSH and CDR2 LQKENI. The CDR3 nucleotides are TGTGCCAGCTCACCACCAGTGGGAGGCGGCGAGCAGTACTTC. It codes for CASSPPVGGGEQYF.

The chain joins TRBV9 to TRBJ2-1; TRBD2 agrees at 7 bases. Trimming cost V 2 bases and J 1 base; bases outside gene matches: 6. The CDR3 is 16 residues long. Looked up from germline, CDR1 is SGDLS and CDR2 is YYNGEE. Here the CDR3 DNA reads TGTGCCAGCAGCGTCCGCCCTAGCGGATCCTACAATGAGCAGTTCTTC. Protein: CASSVRPSGSYNEQFF.

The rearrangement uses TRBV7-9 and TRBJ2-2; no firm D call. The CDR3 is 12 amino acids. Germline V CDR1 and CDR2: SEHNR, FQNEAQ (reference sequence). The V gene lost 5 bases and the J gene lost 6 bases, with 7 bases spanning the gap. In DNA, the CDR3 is TGTGCCAGCAGCCTATCCTCCGGGGAGCTGTTTTTT. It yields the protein CASSLSSGELFF. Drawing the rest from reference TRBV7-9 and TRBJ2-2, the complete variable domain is DTGVSQNPRHKITKRGQNVTFRCDPISEHNRLYWYRQTLGQGPEFLTYFQNEAQLEKSRLLSDRFSAERPKGSFSTLEIQRTEQGDSAMYLCASSLSSGELFFGEGSRLTVL.